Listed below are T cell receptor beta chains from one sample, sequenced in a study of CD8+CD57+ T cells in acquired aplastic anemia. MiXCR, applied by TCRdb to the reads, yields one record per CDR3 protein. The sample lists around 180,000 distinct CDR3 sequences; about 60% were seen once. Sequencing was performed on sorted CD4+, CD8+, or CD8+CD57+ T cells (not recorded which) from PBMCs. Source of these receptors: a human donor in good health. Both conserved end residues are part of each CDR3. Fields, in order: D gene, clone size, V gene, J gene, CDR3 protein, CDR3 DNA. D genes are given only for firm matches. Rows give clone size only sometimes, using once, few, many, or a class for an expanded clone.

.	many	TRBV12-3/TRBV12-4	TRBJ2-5	CASSGQYQETQYF	TGTGCCAGCAGCGGACAGTACCAAGAGACCCAGTACTTC
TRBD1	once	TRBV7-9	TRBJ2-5	CASSAYGQGIQETQYF	TGTGCCAGCAGCGCCTACGGACAGGGCATCCAAGAGACCCAGTACTTC
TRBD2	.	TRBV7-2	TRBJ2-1	CASSVLAASYNEQFF	TGTGCCAGCAGCGTCCTAGCGGCGAGTTACAATGAGCAGTTCTTC
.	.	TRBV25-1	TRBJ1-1	CASNRNTEAFF	TGTGCCAGTAACAGGAACACTGAAGCTTTCTTT
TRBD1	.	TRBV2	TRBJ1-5	CASSDEDRDLSPQHF	TGTGCCAGCAGTGACGAAGACAGGGATCTGTCGCCCCAGCATTTT
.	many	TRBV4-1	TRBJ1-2	CASSQELGLGYGYTF	TGCGCCAGCAGCCAAGAACTGGGGCTGGGCTATGGCTACACCTTC
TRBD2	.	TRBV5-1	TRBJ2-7	CASGSRGGLHEQYF	TGCGCCAGCGGTTCCCGGGGGGGCCTCCACGAGCAGTACTTC
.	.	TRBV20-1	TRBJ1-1	CSASQDGNTEAFF	TGCAGTGCTTCTCAGGACGGGAACACTGAAGCTTTCTTT
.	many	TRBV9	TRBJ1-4	CASSVGQSNEKLFF	TGTGCCAGCAGCGTAGGACAGTCAAATGAAAAACTGTTTTTT
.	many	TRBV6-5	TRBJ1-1	CASGRTRTEAFF	TGTGCCAGCGGAAGAACACGAACTGAAGCTTTCTTT
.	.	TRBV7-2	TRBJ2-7	CASSLGAGPYEQYF	TGTGCCAGCAGCTTAGGAGCGGGCCCCTACGAGCAGTACTTC
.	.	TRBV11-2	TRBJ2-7	CASSFGTNYEQYF	TGTGCCAGCAGCTTCGGGACGAACTACGAGCAGTACTTC
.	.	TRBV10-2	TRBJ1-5	CASSGVGESQPQHF	TGCGCCAGCAGTGGGGTCGGAGAATCTCAGCCCCAGCATTTT
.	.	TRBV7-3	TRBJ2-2	CASSPGAGNTGELFF	TGTGCCAGCAGCCCCGGTGCAGGGAACACCGGGGAGCTGTTTTTT
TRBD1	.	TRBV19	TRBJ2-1	CASSIVGQGGYNEQFF	TGTGCCAGTAGTATAGTGGGACAGGGGGGTTACAATGAGCAGTTCTTC
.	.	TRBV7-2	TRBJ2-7	CASSPTARRGLGKGQYF	TGTGCCAGCAGCCCCACAGCCCGCAGGGGTTTGGGAAAGGGGCAGTACTTC
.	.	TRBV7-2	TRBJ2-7	CASSQGGWGEGYEQYF	TGCGCCAGCAGCCAAGGGGGTTGGGGAGAGGGCTACGAGCAGTACTTC
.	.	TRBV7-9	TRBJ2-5	CASSLHLSGEFETQYF	TGTGCCAGCAGCTTACACTTAAGTGGGGAGTTTGAGACCCAGTACTTC
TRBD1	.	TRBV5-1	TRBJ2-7	CASREGTGYYEQYF	TGCGCCAGCAGGGAAGGGACAGGATACTACGAGCAGTACTTC
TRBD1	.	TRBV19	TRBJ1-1	CASSIVGQGNTEAFF	TGTGCCAGTAGTATAGTGGGACAGGGGAACACTGAAGCTTTCTTT
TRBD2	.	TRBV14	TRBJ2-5	CASSPRLALSQETQYF	TGTGCCAGCAGCCCCCGACTAGCGCTGAGCCAAGAGACCCAGTACTTC
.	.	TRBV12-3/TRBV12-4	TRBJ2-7	CASCWTTPSEQYF	TGTGCCAGCTGCTGGACAACCCCCTCCGAGCAGTACTTC
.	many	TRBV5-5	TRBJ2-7	CASSLGGGYEQYF	TGTGCCAGCAGCTTAGGGGGGGGCTACGAGCAGTACTTC
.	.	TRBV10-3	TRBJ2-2	CATSDPTVATGELFF	TGTGCCACCAGTGATCCAACGGTAGCCACCGGGGAGCTGTTTTTT
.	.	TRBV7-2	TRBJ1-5	CASSSLQGFQPQHF	TGTGCCAGCAGCTCCTTGCAGGGTTTCCAGCCCCAGCATTTT
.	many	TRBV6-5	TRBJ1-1	CASSYSTGHEAFF	TGTGCCAGCAGTTACTCGACTGGGCATGAAGCTTTCTTT
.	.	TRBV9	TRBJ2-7	CASSPFGGADEQYF	TGTGCCAGCAGCCCCTTTGGGGGCGCGGACGAGCAGTACTTC
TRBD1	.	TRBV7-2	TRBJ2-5	CASSSTTGGVGTQYF	TGTGCCAGCAGCTCCACTACAGGGGGCGTAGGGACCCAGTACTTC
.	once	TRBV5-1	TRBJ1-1	CATKEGGMNTEAFF	TGCGCCACCAAAGAAGGGGGTATGAACACTGAAGCTTTCTTT
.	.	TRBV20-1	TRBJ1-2	CSARLGPRNGYTF	TGCAGTGCTAGATTGGGCCCAAGGAATGGCTACACCTTC
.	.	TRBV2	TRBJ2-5	CASSEGVRQETQYF	TGTGCCAGCAGTGAAGGAGTTCGGCAAGAGACCCAGTACTTC
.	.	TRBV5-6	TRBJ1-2	CASSLALGANYGYTF	TGTGCCAGCAGCTTGGCCTTGGGAGCTAACTATGGCTACACCTTC
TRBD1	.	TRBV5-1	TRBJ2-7	CASSFSGQGSEQYF	TGCGCCAGCAGCTTCTCGGGACAGGGATCCGAGCAGTACTTC
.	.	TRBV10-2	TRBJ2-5	CASSQGFGETQYF	TGCGCCAGCAGCCAGGGGTTTGGAGAGACCCAGTACTTC
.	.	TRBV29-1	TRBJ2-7	CSVEDLYEQYF	TGCAGCGTTGAAGATCTCTACGAGCAGTACTTC
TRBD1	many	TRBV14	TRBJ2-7	CASSQGWTGGYEQYF	TGTGCCAGCAGCCAAGGCTGGACAGGGGGATACGAGCAGTACTTC
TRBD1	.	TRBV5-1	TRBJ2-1	CASSLPGQGANEQFF	TGCGCCAGCAGCTTGCCGGGACAGGGTGCGAATGAGCAGTTCTTC
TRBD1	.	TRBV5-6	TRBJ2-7	CASSLRTGDEQYF	TGTGCCAGCAGCTTGCGGACAGGGGACGAGCAGTACTTC
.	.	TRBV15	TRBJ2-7	CATSRGPGPGESEQYF	TGTGCCACCAGCAGGGGACCGGGCCCCGGAGAATCCGAGCAGTACTTC
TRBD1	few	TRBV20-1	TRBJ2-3	CSARGTGSPDTQYF	TGCAGTGCTAGAGGGACAGGGTCCCCAGATACGCAGTATTTT
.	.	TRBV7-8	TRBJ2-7	CASSLGGRSFDEQYF	TGTGCCAGCAGCTTAGGGGGGCGGTCGTTCGACGAGCAGTACTTC
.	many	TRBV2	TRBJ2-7	CASVPIPGPYYEQYF	TGTGCCAGCGTCCCAATACCGGGACCCTACTACGAGCAGTACTTC
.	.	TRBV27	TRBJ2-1	CASSLRGFTLYNEQFF	TGTGCCAGCAGTTTGAGGGGGTTTACTCTCTACAATGAGCAGTTCTTC
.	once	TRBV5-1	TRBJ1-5	CASSLGQEGLPQHF	TGCGCCAGCAGCTTGGGACAGGAGGGACTGCCCCAGCATTTT
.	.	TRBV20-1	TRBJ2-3	CSAPTGLGTDTQYF	TGCAGTGCCCCCACAGGACTGGGCACAGATACGCAGTATTTT
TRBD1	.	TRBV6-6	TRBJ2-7	CASRPGQGLGEQYF	TGTGCCAGCAGACCGGGACAGGGGTTAGGGGAGCAGTACTTC
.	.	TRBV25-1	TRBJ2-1	CASSVVDSAYNEQFF	TGTGCCAGCAGTGTTGTGGACTCGGCCTACAATGAGCAGTTCTTC
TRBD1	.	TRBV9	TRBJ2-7	CASIVTTGTAYERYF	TGTGCCAGCATTGTTACTACCGGGACAGCCTACGAGCGGTACTTC
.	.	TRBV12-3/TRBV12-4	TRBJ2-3	CASSFVNTQYF	TGTGCCAGCAGTTTTGTAAATACGCAGTATTTT
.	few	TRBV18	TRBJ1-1	CASSQATVNTEAFF	TGTGCCAGCTCACAGGCTACAGTGAACACTGAAGCTTTCTTT
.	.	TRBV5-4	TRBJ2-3	CASSPTDTDTQYF	TGTGCCAGCAGCCCCACCGACACAGATACGCAGTATTTT
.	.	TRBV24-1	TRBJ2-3	CATSVQGRPDTQYF	TGTGCCACCAGTGTCCAGGGGAGGCCAGATACGCAGTATTTT
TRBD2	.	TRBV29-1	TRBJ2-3	CSVEGTIFFGTQYF	TGCAGCGTGGAGGGGACTATATTTTTTGGTACGCAGTATTTT
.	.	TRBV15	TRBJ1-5	CATSRNEGLSNQPQHF	TGTGCCACCAGCAGAAATGAAGGACTCAGCAATCAGCCCCAGCATTTT
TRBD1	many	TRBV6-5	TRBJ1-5	CASSQRQGRNQPQHF	TGTGCCAGCAGTCAAAGACAGGGTAGGAATCAGCCCCAGCATTTT
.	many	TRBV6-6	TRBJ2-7	CASSSGASSSYEQYF	TGTGCCAGCAGCTCCGGGGCTAGCAGCTCCTACGAGCAGTACTTC
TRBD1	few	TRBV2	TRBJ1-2	CARGGEGLRGYTF	TGTGCCAGAGGGGGCGAGGGTTTAAGGGGCTACACCTTC
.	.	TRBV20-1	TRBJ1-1	CSAKIDRLNTEAFF	TGCAGTGCAAAGATCGACAGGTTGAACACTGAAGCTTTCTTT
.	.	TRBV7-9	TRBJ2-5	CASSPASQETQYF	TGTGCCAGCAGCCCCGCCTCCCAAGAGACCCAGTACTTC